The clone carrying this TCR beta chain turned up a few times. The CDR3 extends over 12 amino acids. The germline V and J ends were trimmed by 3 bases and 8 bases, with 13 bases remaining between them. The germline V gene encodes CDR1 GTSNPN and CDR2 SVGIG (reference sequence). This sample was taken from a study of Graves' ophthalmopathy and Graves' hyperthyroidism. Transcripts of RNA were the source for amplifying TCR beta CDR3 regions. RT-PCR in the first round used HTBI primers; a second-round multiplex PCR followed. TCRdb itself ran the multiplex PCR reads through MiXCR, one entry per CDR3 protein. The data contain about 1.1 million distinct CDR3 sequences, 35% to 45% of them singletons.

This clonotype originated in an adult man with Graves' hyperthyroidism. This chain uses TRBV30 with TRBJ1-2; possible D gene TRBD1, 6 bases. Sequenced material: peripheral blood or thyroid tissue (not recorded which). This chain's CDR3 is CAWSPGAAGYTF. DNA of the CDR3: TGTGCCTGGAGCCCGGGGGCTGCCGGCTACACCTTC.